A selection of T cell receptor beta chains follows, all from one sample in a study of blood T cell repertoires in COVID-19. Generated by immunoSEQ multiplex PCR, the TCRdb table keeps only in-frame clones and is missing some. The sample includes about 230,000 clones, nearly 90% of them seen just once. Sequenced: PBMCs or T cells enriched from blood (not recorded which). The receptors were gathered from a woman in her twenties or thirties with acute COVID-19. The CDR3 runs from the conserved cysteine through the conserved F or W. A D gene is named only where the DNA matches it firmly. A row's size may be missing; if present it is once, few, many or a size class.

V	size	J	D	CDR3	DNA
TRBV2	NA	TRBJ1-1	NA	CASSELAGSNTEAFF	TGTGCCAGCAGTGAATTGGCCGGGTCGAACACTGAAGCTTTCTTT
TRBV5-4	once	TRBJ1-6	NA	CASSLYRLNSPLHF	TGTGCCAGCAGCTTGTACAGGCTTAATTCACCCCTCCACTTT
TRBV6-5	NA	TRBJ2-3	TRBD2	CASSYTSGNTDTQYF	TGTGCCAGCAGTTATACTAGCGGGAATACAGATACGCAGTATTTT
TRBV7-2	NA	TRBJ1-3	TRBD1	CASRLGQLRNTIYF	TGTGCCAGCAGGTTGGGACAGTTAAGAAACACCATATATTTT
TRBV19	once	TRBJ1-1	NA	CASSTAQGVFTEAFF	TGTGCCAGTAGTACTGCTCAGGGTGTTTTCACTGAAGCTTTCTTT
TRBV30	NA	TRBJ1-6	NA	CAWSLGQHNSPLHF	TGTGCCTGGAGCCTGGGACAACATAATTCACCCCTCCACTTT
TRBV13	NA	TRBJ1-6	TRBD1	CASGTVYGSPLHF	TGTGCCAGTGGGACAGTCTATGGTTCACCCCTCCACTTT
TRBV7-8	NA	TRBJ2-7	NA	CASSLEGTSAYEQYF	TGTGCCAGCAGCTTAGAAGGGACTTCGGCCTACGAGCAGTACTTC
TRBV4-2	NA	TRBJ1-3	NA	CASSQLDSGNTIYF	TGTGCCAGCAGCCAACTTGACAGTGGAAACACCATATATTTT
TRBV5-1	NA	TRBJ1-1	NA	CASSLTVMNTEAFF	TGCGCCAGCAGCTTGACAGTCATGAACACTGAAGCTTTCTTT
TRBV7-8	NA	TRBJ2-7	TRBD1	CASSPKRTGVYEQYF	TGTGCCAGCAGCCCGAAAAGGACAGGGGTTTACGAGCAGTACTTC
TRBV12-5	once	TRBJ2-7	NA	CASGLYTEAYEQYF	TGTGCTAGTGGTTTGTATACAGAAGCCTACGAGCAGTACTTC
TRBV29-1	NA	TRBJ1-2	TRBD1	CSLVLIQGVGYGYTF	TGCAGCCTCGTTCTTATACAGGGGGTGGGCTATGGCTACACCTTC
TRBV13	NA	TRBJ2-7	TRBD1	CASSHGTGGEQYF	TGTGCCAGCAGCCATGGGACAGGGGGCGAGCAGTACTTC
TRBV4-1	once	TRBJ2-5	NA	CASSQDTSPRSRETQYF	TGCGCCAGCAGCCAAGATACCTCCCCCCGGAGTAGGGAGACCCAGTACTTC
TRBV5-1	NA	TRBJ2-3	TRBD2	CASSSLGLASPDTQYF	TGCGCCAGCAGCTCTCTCGGACTAGCCTCCCCAGATACGCAGTATTTT
TRBV5-4	NA	TRBJ2-1	NA	CASSPGGAQGFNEQFF	TGTGCCAGCAGCCCAGGAGGAGCTCAAGGGTTCAATGAGCAGTTCTTC
TRBV6-4	NA	TRBJ2-5	NA	CASSDGEKETQYF	TGTGCCAGCAGTGACGGGGAGAAAGAGACCCAGTACTTC
TRBV11-2	NA	TRBJ2-5	NA	CASSLGRAQYF	TGTGCCAGCAGCTTAGGCCGGGCCCAGTACTTC
TRBV11-2	NA	TRBJ2-7	NA	CASSLEQGNSYEQYF	TGTGCCAGCAGCTTAGAACAGGGTAATTCCTACGAGCAGTACTTC
TRBV7-2	NA	TRBJ1-2	NA	CASSLTRTYGYTF	TGTGCCAGCAGCTTAACGCGTACCTATGGCTACACCTTC
TRBV29-1	NA	TRBJ1-1	NA	CSVVPLRGRNTEAFF	TGCAGCGTTGTTCCCCTCCGGGGGAGAAACACTGAAGCTTTCTTT
TRBV12-5	NA	TRBJ1-5	TRBD1	CASGSGQGAFADQPQHF	TGTGCTAGTGGTTCCGGACAGGGGGCTTTTGCGGATCAGCCCCAGCATTTT
TRBV4-2	NA	TRBJ1-5	TRBD1	CASSHSPGQGQTLSNQPQHF	TGTGCCAGCAGCCATAGTCCGGGACAGGGGCAGACCCTGAGCAATCAGCCCCAGCATTTT
TRBV5-1	NA	TRBJ1-4	NA	CASRARPATNEKLFF	TGCGCCAGCAGGGCCAGGCCTGCAACTAATGAAAAACTGTTTTTT
TRBV7-9	NA	TRBJ1-6	NA	CASTHRESPLHF	TGTGCCAGCACCCACAGGGAATCACCCCTCCACTTT
TRBV3-1/TRBV3-2	NA	TRBJ2-1	NA	CASSRIRGAYYYNEQFF	TGTGCCAGCAGTCGAATCCGGGGGGCATACTATTACAATGAGCAGTTCTTC
TRBV7-3	NA	TRBJ2-1	TRBD2	CASSPLGGGPNEQFF	TGTGCCAGCAGCCCCCTTGGCGGGGGACCCAATGAGCAGTTCTTC
TRBV19	NA	TRBJ2-2	NA	CASSRLNTGELFF	TGTGCCAGTAGTAGACTGAACACCGGGGAGCTGTTTTTT
TRBV19	NA	TRBJ1-1	NA	CATGDGGSNTEAFF	TGTGCCACCGGGGACGGGGGGTCGAACACTGAAGCTTTCTTT
TRBV6-2/TRBV6-3	NA	TRBJ2-1	NA	CASSALGGVSYNEQFF	TGTGCCAGCAGTGCGCTAGGGGGGGTCTCCTACAATGAGCAGTTCTTC
TRBV5-6	NA	TRBJ2-3	TRBD2	CASSLVWLAGASTDTQYF	TGTGCCAGCAGCTTGGTTTGGCTAGCGGGGGCAAGCACAGATACGCAGTATTTT
TRBV5-4	once	TRBJ1-6	TRBD1	CASSWDSGNSPLHF	TGTGCCAGCAGCTGGGACAGCGGAAATTCACCCCTCCACTTT
TRBV11-2	NA	TRBJ2-7	NA	CASSPEGGGYEQYF	TGTGCCAGCAGCCCCGAAGGGGGGGGCTACGAGCAGTACTTC
TRBV27	NA	TRBJ2-3	TRBD1	CASTDRGSPTDTQYF	TGTGCCAGCACCGACAGGGGTTCTCCCACAGATACGCAGTATTTT
TRBV4-2	NA	TRBJ1-1	TRBD1	CASSLGQGTEAFF	TGTGCCAGCAGCTTGGGACAGGGCACTGAAGCTTTCTTT
TRBV6-4	few	TRBJ1-2	NA	CASSEGEGGYGYTF	TGTGCCAGCAGTGAAGGTGAGGGTGGCTATGGCTACACCTTC
TRBV6-5	NA	TRBJ1-2	NA	CASKREGFNYGYTF	TGTGCCAGCAAGAGGGAGGGATTTAACTATGGCTACACCTTC
TRBV6-2/TRBV6-3	NA	TRBJ1-5	NA	CASTPQGSNQPQHF	TGTGCCAGCACCCCACAGGGTAGCAATCAGCCCCAGCATTTT
TRBV6-5	NA	TRBJ1-1	NA	CASSFGIMNTEAFF	TGTGCCAGCAGTTTCGGGATTATGAACACTGAAGCTTTCTTT
TRBV5-8	NA	TRBJ1-1	NA	CASSLVRVTEAFF	TGTGCCAGCAGCTTGGTACGGGTCACTGAAGCTTTCTTT
TRBV5-1	NA	TRBJ1-2	TRBD1	CASSLASSGTAAGYTF	TGCGCCAGCAGCTTGGCTTCATCCGGGACAGCTGCTGGCTACACCTTC
TRBV5-1	NA	TRBJ2-1	TRBD2	CASSLVGGGAAYNEQFF	TGCGCCAGCAGCTTGGTTGGCGGGGGGGCCGCATACAATGAGCAGTTCTTC
TRBV10-1	NA	TRBJ1-1	TRBD1	CASKSQAGGEAFF	TGCGCCAGCAAGTCTCAGGCAGGGGGTGAAGCTTTCTTT
TRBV28	NA	TRBJ1-2	TRBD1	CASSPYPGGDELYGYTF	TGTGCCAGCAGTCCTTACCCAGGGGGCGACGAACTTTATGGCTACACCTTC
TRBV2	NA	TRBJ1-5	TRBD1	CASSDPGQGYQPQHF	TGTGCCAGCAGTGACCCGGGACAGGGGTATCAGCCCCAGCATTTT